The clone carrying this T cell receptor beta chain showed up just a few times. Its specificity is not known. CDR3 length equals 14 residues. The V end was cut by 3 bases, the J end by 3 bases, with 11 bases between. Germline V gene lookup returns CDR1 MGHRA and CDR2 YSYEKL. A library of TCRbeta sequences, prepared with unique molecular identifiers, was generated. Via MiXCR, TCRdb re-called the PCR reads, giving one row per CDR3 protein. The data hold around 700,000 distinct CDR3 sequences, with less than 15% observed a single time. This record belongs to a study of T-cell reconstitution after alpha-beta-depleted transplantation in children. Study outcomes and limitations: The main origin of T-cell counts and diversity one year after transplant was newly produced T cells. Some patients showed high day-60 TCRbeta diversity, which derived from surviving recipient T cells and thymic progenitors. After transplant, at about two months, alpha-beta T cells were reportedly derived from several hundred expanded graft clones.

This clonotype originated in a girl aged 2 to 9 with congenital amegakaryocytic thrombocytopenia, due to receive a stem cell transplant. The rearrangement joins TRBV4-1 to TRBJ2-5; a possible D gene is TRBD1 (6 bases). The material sequenced was PBMCs, taken before TCRalphabeta/CD19-depleted stem cell transplant. The DNA of the CDR3 is TGCGCCAGCAGCCAGCTGGACAGTAAAGAGACCCAGTACTTC. It translates to CASSQLDSKETQYF.